This TCR beta chain emerged from a study of T cell responses to AZD1222 COVID-19 vaccine. Germline CDR1 GTSNPN, CDR2 SVGIG (reference sequence). The junction had 9 bases not matched to a gene; V was cut back by 4 bases and J by 1 base. This CDR3 spans 16 amino acids. The method was immunoSEQ multiplex PCR; TCRdb's version includes in-frame clones alone and lacks a portion of them. This table has 70,000 to 95,000 clones, 75% to 90% appearing once. This chain links TRBV30 with TRBJ2-5; TRBD2 aligns across 10 bases. This TCR was sampled from an adult who received the AZD1222 COVID-19 vaccine. The specimen was peripheral blood, collected 28 days after the second AZD1222 dose. CDR3: CAWIHLAGEGQETQYF. Here the CDR3 DNA reads TGTGCCTGGATCCACCTAGCGGGGGAAGGCCAAGAGACCCAGTACTTC.